Included here is one T cell receptor (beta chain) sequence, with context. The data were obtained in a study of blood T cell repertoires in COVID-19. Study at large: PBMCs, B-cell-depleted T cells, or T cells were the source of the cDNA or gDNA that made up the material.

V shed 5 bases, J shed 2 bases, and the junction held 6 bases outside the gene matches. Germline assignment: CDR1 SEHNR and CDR2 FQNEAQ (reference sequence). There are 16 residues in the CDR3. TCRdb's copy holds only in-frame clones and misses some; the assay was immunoSEQ multiplex PCR. The repertoire includes fewer than 500,000 clones, around 84% of them detected once, and around 1.1% sits in the top ten. V is TRBV7-9 and J is TRBJ2-2; 9 nucleotides align to TRBD2. The sequencing sample was made of peripheral blood. The clonotype was recovered from a human donor with acute or convalescent COVID-19. The donor label of this sample is uncertain. The CDR3 nucleotides read TGTGCCAGCAGCCAGCGCGGGGGGGGAAACACCGGGGAGCTGTTTTTT. It encodes CASSQRGGGNTGELFF. Full variable domain (remainder filled in from reference TRBV7-9 and TRBJ2-2): DTGVSQNPRHKITKRGQNVTFRCDPISEHNRLYWYRQTLGQGPEFLTYFQNEAQLEKSRLLSDRFSAERPKGSFSTLEIQRTEQGDSAMYLCASSQRGGGNTGELFFGEGSRLTVL.